These 13 T cell receptor beta chains originate from one sample sequenced in a study of blood T cell repertoires in COVID-19. Measured with immunoSEQ multiplex PCR; TCRdb has only the in-frame clones, and not every one. The sample contains fewer than 200,000 clones, over 60% of which appear only once. The sequencing sample was made of peripheral blood. Receptor source: a woman of 80 years or more with acute or convalescent COVID-19.

The chain has TRBV30 and TRBJ2-1; 9 bases are shared with TRBD2. The junction had 6 bases not matched to a gene; V was cut back by 0 bases and J by 9 bases. Per germline, CDR1 GTSNPN and CDR2 SVGIG (reference sequence). The CDR3 runs to 14 residues. The CDR3 sequence: CAWSVLAGFSEQFF. CDR3 nucleotides: TGTGCCTGGAGTGTACTAGCGGGTTTTTCTGAGCAGTTCTTC.

As DNA, the CDR3 is TGCGCCAGCGGGACAGGGGAGGCGGGCTATGGCTACACCTTC. This translates into CASGTGEAGYGYTF. This rearrangement joins TRBV5-1 to TRBJ1-2; 10 bases align to TRBD1. CDR3 length equals 14 residues. Germline-derived CDR1 and CDR2 are SGHRS and YFSETQ. V was clipped by 7 bases and J by 4 bases; unmatched bases: 7.

The chain recombines TRBV5-1 with TRBJ2-1; 9 bases agree with TRBD2. Germline V gives CDR1 SGHRS, CDR2 YFSETQ. The CDR3 runs to 17 residues. The V gene end was trimmed by 4 bases and the J gene end by 4 bases; junction bases not matched to a gene: 12. In nucleotides, the CDR3 is TGCGCCAGCAGCAAGGAGGTTGTAGCGGGAGATTACAATGAGCAGTTCTTC. Protein sequence: CASSKEVVAGDYNEQFF.

This chain connects TRBV5-4 to TRBJ2-7, with TRBD2 identical over 8 bases. After removal of 0 bases from V and 6 bases from J, the junction contained 17 bases not matched to a gene. The CDR3 loop spans 18 amino acids. Per the germline V gene, CDR1 is SGHNT and CDR2 is YYREEE (reference sequence). The CDR3 nucleotides read TGTGCCAGCAGCTTGGGAGCGGGAGTAACAAGGGTTCCTGGCGAGCAGTACTTC. This translates into CASSLGAGVTRVPGEQYF.

As DNA, the CDR3 is TGCAGCGTCGGCGGACAGGGAGGAACTGAAGCTTTCTTT. Encoded protein: CSVGGQGGTEAFF. The chain carries TRBV29-1 and TRBJ1-1, with 8 bases identical to TRBD1. Germline CDR1 is SQVTM and CDR2 is ANQGSEA. The CDR3 runs 13 residues. V shed 6 bases and J 5 bases; nucleotides not matched to a gene: 8.

The chain couples TRBV10-3 to TRBJ2-7, with D tentatively TRBD2 (6 bases). Between the trimmed V and J ends, which lost 11 bases and 10 bases, there was a span of 24 bases. Germline V gives CDR1 ENHRY, CDR2 SYGVKD. The CDR3 extends over 13 amino acids. The CDR3 nucleotides read TGTGCCTCAAACCGGGACTCCGAGACCACTCAGTACTTC. Translated, it gives CASNRDSETTQYF.

The V and J genes are TRBV4-1 and TRBJ2-4, with D maybe TRBD1 (6 bases). Germline V gene lookup returns CDR1 MGHRA and CDR2 YSYEKL. Trimming left V 8 bases short and J 6 bases short, with 14 bases between. The length of the CDR3 is 13 residues. The CDR3, as DNA: TGCGCCAGCTCCTCAGGGGATACAAACATTCAGTACTTC. It translates to CASSSGDTNIQYF.

Turning to this clone: The same CDR3 also results from other DNA sequences found in this sample. The chain employs TRBV5-1 and TRBJ1-2, with TRBD1 matching over 9 bases. This CDR3 has 15 amino acids. Germline V lookup: CDR1 SGHRS, CDR2 YFSETQ. V dropped 2 bases and J dropped 4; count of bases not matched to a gene: 6. The CDR3 DNA is TGCGCCAGCAGCTTAACAGGGGGCTCAGGCTATGGCTACACCTTC. It encodes CASSLTGGSGYGYTF.

This clone has a count of ten or more. This sequence joins TRBV12-3 or TRBV12-4 and TRBJ2-7; TRBD2 might be the D (5 bases). This CDR3 comprises 12 residues. Trimming removed 5 bases at V and 4 bases at J, with 9 bases between. CDR3 amino acids: CASSPGIYEQYF. In DNA, the CDR3 is TGTGCCAGCAGTCCCGGGATTTACGAGCAGTACTTC.

The chain employs TRBV6-5 and TRBJ1-2; tentative D call: TRBD1 (6 bases). The germline gives CDR1 MNHEY, CDR2 SVGAGI. There are 13 residues in the CDR3. V lost 4 bases and J lost 7, with 13 bases in between. CDR3 loop: CASSLTGLSGYTF. In DNA, the CDR3 is TGTGCCAGCAGTTTAACAGGGTTGAGTGGCTACACCTTC.

V gene TRBV30 combines with J gene TRBJ1-2; perhaps TRBD1 as D (6 bases). Per germline, CDR1 GTSNPN and CDR2 SVGIG (reference sequence). The CDR3 consists of 12 residues. V lost 5 bases to trimming and J lost 8 bases, with 15 bases between them. The chain's CDR3 is CAWGPTGSGYTF. For the CDR3, the DNA is TGTGCCTGGGGCCCGACAGGTTCCGGCTACACCTTC.

The chain recombines TRBV19 with TRBJ1-1, with D unresolved. The CDR3 runs to 12 residues. The ends were cut back, 5 bases at V and 1 base at J, with 5 bases in the middle. Germline V CDR1 and CDR2: LNHDA, SQIVND (reference sequence). The CDR3 DNA reads TGTGCCAGTAGTCCCCGGAACACTGAAGCTTTCTTT. Amino acid sequence: CASSPRNTEAFF.

The V call is TRBV6-1, the J call TRBJ1-1; TRBD1 agrees at 8 bases. Per the germline V gene, CDR1 is MNHNS and CDR2 is SASEGT. The CDR3 is 17 residues long. Trimming removed 3 bases from V and 5 bases from J; junction bases left unmatched: 14. In DNA form, the CDR3 reads TGTGCCAGCAGTGACCCCTCTACCAGGGGGCAGAGAACTGAAGCTTTCTTT. Protein: CASSDPSTRGQRTEAFF.